This T cell receptor beta chain is drawn from a study of CD8+ T cells in alopecia areata. Study results and caveats: Especially in alopecia totalis/universalis, lesional scalp showed greater clonality than normal scalp did.

Trimming removed 0 bases at V and 2 bases at J, with 9 bases between. The CDR3 runs 14 residues. Germline-derived CDR1 and CDR2 are SGHRS and YFSETQ. It was cDNA, reverse transcribed from extracted RNA, that served as the sequencing template. Some clones are missing from TCRdb's copy, which holds only in-frame ones; the method was immunoSEQ multiplex PCR. The sample carries 65,000 to 90,000 clones, roughly 47% recorded once. This clone was seen only a few times. What it binds is not known. The J gene is TRBJ2-7, the V gene TRBV5-1; possible D gene TRBD2, 6 bases. The sequencing sample was made of NKG2D-high CD8+ T cells sorted from blood. The sequence was collected from a human donor with alopecia areata. CDR3 bases: TGCGCCAGCAGCTTGGACGGGGGTCCCTACGAGCAGTACTTC. Translation: CASSLDGGPYEQYF.